This T cell receptor (beta chain) is from a study of T-cell reconstitution after alpha-beta-depleted transplantation in children. The CDR3 spans 15 residues. Germline values: CDR1 MDHEN, CDR2 SYDVKM. The V gene end was trimmed by 5 bases and the J gene end by 3 bases; junction bases not matched to a gene: 9. Unique molecular identifiers were used in preparing the TCRbeta library. One entry per CDR3 protein results from TCRdb running MiXCR on the PCR reads. The table shows roughly 500,000 distinct CDR3 sequences, with approximately 32% occurring only once. This clonotype showed up just a few times. The chain uses TRBV28 and TRBJ1-2, with 7 bases lining up with TRBD1. The source material was PBMCs from the stem cell graft donor, sampled from the stem cell graft. The receptor was derived from a human donor who donated a stem cell graft to a child with aplastic anemia. CDR3: CASSVTGVVDYGYTF. The CDR3 nucleotides read TGTGCCAGCAGTGTTACAGGGGTAGTTGACTATGGCTACACCTTC.